These 32 T cell receptor beta chains originate from one sample sequenced in a study of regulatory T cells in long-lasting Graves disease. Time point indicated: newly diagnosed GD, antithyroid drugs for less than 3 months. TCR sequences were obtained from RNA taken from PBMCs. Arm-PCR with iRepertoire HTBI primers amplified the CDR3 regions for these TCR beta libraries. A single record per CDR3 protein comes from TCRdb applying MiXCR to the multiplex PCR reads. The profile shows over 350,000 distinct CDR3 sequences, 14% of them singletons. This sample also belongs to another study, concerning T cells in Graves' hyperthyroidism and ophthalmopathy.

The sequencing used peripheral blood mononuclear cells (PBMCs), collected at new diagnosis, from a patient treated with antithyroid drugs. The receptors come from a woman aged 45-59 years with Graves disease.

The table lists this clonotype with many counts. The J gene is TRBJ2-7, the V gene TRBV13; D call uncertain. This CDR3 has 13 residues. Germline CDR1 PRHDT, CDR2 FYEKMQ (reference sequence). Trimming shortened V by 2 bases and J by 3 bases, and 8 bases separated the two germline ends. The chain's CDR3 is CASSLWQDYEQYF. The CDR3, as DNA: TGTGCCAGCAGCTTATGGCAGGACTACGAGCAGTACTTC.

The chain is built from TRBV3-1 and TRBJ2-7; TRBD1 matches 7 bases. The CDR3 has 15 residues. V lost 0 bases, J lost 12 bases, and 14 bases stayed unmatched. Germline CDR1 and CDR2: LGHDT and YNNKEL (reference sequence). Here the CDR3 DNA reads TGTGCCAGCAGCCAAGATCTGGGGGCAGGGGGTGCGCGGTACTTC. It translates to CASSQDLGAGGARYF.

A word on this clonotype: This clone may be a read error of a much larger clone one base away. The chain joins TRBV6-5 to TRBJ2-7, with 10 bases fitting TRBD2. Germline V CDR1 and CDR2: MNHEY, SVGAGI. V dropped 8 bases and J dropped 2; count of bases not matched to a gene: 27. The CDR3 is 21 residues long. The CDR3 sequence is CASGTYVNSGRALFPAYEQYF. CDR3 coding DNA: TGTGCCAGCGGGACATACGTAAACAGCGGGAGGGCCTTATTCCCAGCCTACGAGCAGTACTTC.

This chain joins TRBV7-2 and TRBJ1-4, with unresolved D. The CDR3 extends over 15 amino acids. Germline V lookup: CDR1 SGHTA, CDR2 FQGNSA. The V gene lost 6 bases and the J gene lost 1 base, with 12 bases spanning the gap. In DNA, the CDR3 is TGTGCCAGCAGGTCGCTCCTCGGAACTAATGAAAAACTGTTTTTT. This translates into CASRSLLGTNEKLFF.

This clonotype was seen only a few times. The CDR3 DNA follows: TGTGCCATCAGGGAATCCGGGGAGCTGTTTTTT. Encoded protein: CAIRESGELFF. J is TRBJ2-2 and V is TRBV10-3; no reliable D call. The CDR3 has 11 amino acids. CDR1 is ENHRY, CDR2 SYGVKD, per germline. Trimming pared 6 bases from V and 6 bases from J, leaving 5 bases between.

This chain links TRBV5-1 with TRBJ2-3; 9 bases match TRBD1. The trim removed 3 bases at V and 1 base at J, leaving 9 bases unmatched. The germline V gene has CDR1 SGHRS and CDR2 YFSETQ. The CDR3 extends over 17 amino acids. The CDR3 coding sequence is TGCGCCAGCAGCTCTACCCCACAGGGGGCCGGCACAGATACGCAGTATTTT. This gives the protein CASSSTPQGAGTDTQYF.

The rearrangement uses TRBV20-1 and TRBJ1-2; 8 bases fit TRBD1. The CDR3 sequence is 13 residues long. Germline assignment: CDR1 DFQATT and CDR2 SNEGSKA (reference sequence). V lost 2 bases, J lost 7 bases, and 6 bases stayed unmatched. In DNA form, the CDR3 reads TGCAGTGCTAGACAGGGGGCGAGGTTTGGCTACACCTTC. Protein: CSARQGARFGYTF.

This clonotype was counted a few times. The V call is TRBV10-3, the J call TRBJ2-5; D perhaps matches TRBD2 (6 bases). This CDR3 spans 16 amino acids. Germline CDR1 ENHRY, CDR2 SYGVKD. The V gene lost 8 bases and the J gene lost 1 base, with 20 bases spanning the gap. The CDR3 sequence is CAISAGTGNFQETQYF. CDR3 in DNA: TGTGCCATCTCGGCCGGGACTGGGAATTTCCAAGAGACCCAGTACTTC.

Turning to this clonotype: A much more abundant neighbour one base away suggests this may be a read error. As the CDR3 is not closed by the conserved phenylalanine or tryptophan, this likely results from a read error. The rearrangement uses TRBV30 and TRBJ1-5, with D perhaps matching TRBD1 (5 bases). The CDR3 has 14 amino acids. Germline CDR1 GTSNPN, CDR2 SVGIG (reference sequence). V dropped 2 bases and J dropped 0 bases, with 8 bases sitting between them. CDR3 in amino acids: CAWSWGSSNQPQHL. The DNA of the CDR3 is TGTGCCTGGAGTTGGGGCAGTAGCAATCAGCCCCAGCATCTT.

This clonotype showed up many times. The V and J genes are TRBV28 and TRBJ1-5, with D tentatively TRBD1 (5 bases). Germline V gene lookup returns CDR1 MDHEN and CDR2 SYDVKM. V was trimmed by 2 bases and J by 4 bases, leaving 12 bases between them. The CDR3 runs 15 residues. The CDR3 DNA sequence: TGTGCCAGCAGTTTAAGGCCGAGGGGTAATCAGCCCCAGCATTTT. Translated, it gives CASSLRPRGNQPQHF.

There are many counts of this clonotype. The CDR3 region is CASKTGANTGELFF. CDR3 nucleotides: TGTGCCAGCAAGACTGGCGCGAACACCGGGGAGCTGTTTTTT. The chain couples TRBV2 to TRBJ2-2; D unresolved. There are 14 residues in the CDR3. The germline gives CDR1 SNHLY, CDR2 FYNNEI. V was pared by 7 bases and J by 0 bases, with 9 bases between. Filled out from reference TRBV2 and TRBJ2-2, the complete variable domain reads EPEVTQTPSHQVTQMGQEVILRCVPISNHLYFYWYRQILGQKVEFLVSFYNNEISEKSEIFDDQFSVERPDGSNFTLKIRSTKLEDSAMYFCASKTGANTGELFFGEGSRLTVL.

The chain has TRBV18 and TRBJ2-2; D perhaps matches TRBD1 (5 bases). This CDR3 contains 16 residues. V lost 3 bases and J 0 bases, leaving 11 bases between the germline ends. The germline CDR1 and CDR2 sequences are KGHSH and LQKENI. CDR3 amino acids: CASSPLDSSNTGELFF. CDR3 coding DNA: TGTGCCAGCTCACCTTTAGACAGCTCGAACACCGGGGAGCTGTTTTTT.

In its sample, this clonotype was seen many times. Written as DNA, the CDR3 is TGTGCCAGCAGTTCCCTGACCGGGCCCCTGTCAAACCTTGGGAAAGAGACCCAGTACTTC. It yields the protein CASSSLTGPLSNLGKETQYF. This rearrangement joins TRBV27 to TRBJ2-5; D gene unclear. The length of the CDR3 is 20 residues. Germline values: CDR1 MNHEY, CDR2 SMNVEV (reference sequence). V was clipped by 4 bases and J by 3 bases, with 30 bases between them.

This clonotype was seen more than once but under ten times. The V and J genes are TRBV6-5 and TRBJ1-1; a possible D gene is TRBD1 (5 bases). The length of the CDR3 is 15 residues. CDR1 is MNHEY, CDR2 SVGAGI, per germline. V lost 4 bases and J lost 0, with 12 bases in between. CDR3 nucleotide sequence: TGTGCCAGCAGTTCCCGGACGGGGCTGAACACTGAAGCTTTCTTT. Translating gives CASSSRTGLNTEAFF.

This clonotype was detected a few times. The V and J genes are TRBV28 and TRBJ1-3; D remains unclear. V was trimmed by 2 bases and J by 0 bases, leaving 14 bases between them. This CDR3 spans 17 amino acids. In germline, CDR1 is MDHEN, CDR2 SYDVKM. CDR3 nucleotide sequence: TGTGCCAGCAGTTTAACCCTCGGCGGAGGCTCTGGAAACACCATATATTTT. It translates to CASSLTLGGGSGNTIYF. Drawing the rest from reference TRBV28 and TRBJ1-3, the complete variable domain is DVKVTQSSRYLVKRTGEKVFLECVQDMDHENMFWYRQDPGLGLRLIYFSYDVKMKEKGDIPEGYSVSREKKERFSLILESASTNQTSMYLCASSLTLGGGSGNTIYFGEGSWLTVV.

This clonotype was counted many times. The chain combines TRBV7-2 with TRBJ2-7, with 8 bases aligning to TRBD2. Trimming removed 8 bases from V and 2 bases from J; junction bases left unmatched: 14. Germline V gives CDR1 SGHTA, CDR2 FQGNSA. The length of the CDR3 is 16 residues. The CDR3 sequence is CASDTSREGGAYEQYF. DNA of the CDR3: TGTGCCAGCGATACGAGCCGGGAGGGTGGTGCCTACGAGCAGTACTTC.

This clonotype has ten or more counts. The rearrangement links TRBV12-3 or TRBV12-4 to TRBJ1-2; a weak D match, TRBD1 (6 bases). This CDR3 has 13 amino acids. V lost 8 bases and J lost 7, with 17 bases in between. The CDR3 sequence is CASYPRGRGGYTF. The CDR3 nucleotides are TGTGCCAGCTACCCGCGGGGGCGGGGTGGCTACACCTTC.

CDR3 sequence (DNA): TGTGCCAGCTCCAGTTCCGTCAGCTCTGGAAACACCATATATTTT. Protein: CASSSSVSSGNTIYF. V and J are TRBV28 and TRBJ1-3, with no clear D. Germline CDR1 is MDHEN and CDR2 is SYDVKM. The CDR3 extends over 15 amino acids. Trimming shortened V by 8 bases and J by 0 bases, and 14 bases separated the two germline ends.

This clonotype was detected many times. The chain couples TRBV6-1 to TRBJ2-7, with D maybe TRBD2 (5 bases). This CDR3 is built from 14 residues. V was cut by 1 base and J by 6 bases, with 13 bases left in between. Germline V gene data show CDR1 as MNHNS and CDR2 as SASEGT. The CDR3 protein is CASSEVGMWGEQYF. The CDR3 DNA follows: TGTGCCAGCAGTGAAGTCGGGATGTGGGGCGAGCAGTACTTC.

The rearrangement links TRBV11-2 to TRBJ2-3, with a weak D call TRBD2 (6 bases). CDR3 length equals 15 residues. V lost 5 bases and J 6 bases, leaving 18 bases between the germline ends. Germline V CDR1 and CDR2: SGHAT, FQNNGV. The CDR3 DNA reads TGTGCCAGCAGCCCGAGGGCAGGGAGGTCTGATACGCAGTATTTT. It encodes CASSPRAGRSDTQYF.

This clonotype was detected ten times or more. The chain couples TRBV28 to TRBJ1-1; D gene unclear. The CDR3 consists of 15 residues. V lost 4 bases, J lost 0 bases, and 12 bases lay in between. From germline, CDR1 is MDHEN and CDR2 SYDVKM. CDR3 in DNA: TGTGCCAGCAGTTCCCCCATGGCCTTGAACACTGAAGCTTTCTTT. Translated: CASSSPMALNTEAFF.

This clonotype has only a few counts. This rearrangement joins TRBV5-1 to TRBJ2-1; 10 bases line up with TRBD1. After removal of 2 bases from V and 6 bases from J, the junction contained 5 bases not matched to a gene. Germline values: CDR1 SGHRS, CDR2 YFSETQ. The CDR3 is 15 residues long. The CDR3 loop reads CASSFGQGVLNEQFF. CDR3 DNA sequence: TGCGCCAGCAGCTTCGGACAGGGGGTTCTCAATGAGCAGTTCTTC.

Concerning this clonotype itself: It may be a read error: a sequence one base away is much more abundant. This chain uses TRBV11-3 with TRBJ2-7; D is perhaps TRBD1 (5 bases). The V gene's germline CDR1 is SGHNT and CDR2 YENEEA. CDR3 length: 12 residues. Between the trimmed V and J ends, which lost 4 bases and 7 bases, there was a span of 11 bases. The CDR3: CASSSAQGEQYF. DNA of the CDR3: TGTGCCAGCAGCTCGGCTCAGGGTGAGCAGTACTTC.

This clonotype was picked up many times. The V and J genes are TRBV12-3 or TRBV12-4 and TRBJ2-2; 11 bases align to TRBD2. After removal of 6 bases from V and 5 bases from J, the junction contained 5 bases not matched to a gene. This CDR3 has 15 residues. CDR3 sequence (DNA): TGTGCCAGCAGGGAACTAGCGGGAGTTACCGGGGAGCTGTTTTTT. This encodes CASRELAGVTGELFF.

The chain employs TRBV19 and TRBJ2-1; D gene unclear. There are 15 residues in the CDR3. Germline CDR1 LNHDA, CDR2 SQIVND (reference sequence). Deletions cut 1 base from V and 3 bases from J, with 10 bases between. CDR3 region: CASSIGPGDYNEQFF. CDR3 coding DNA: TGTGCCAGTAGTATAGGCCCAGGCGACTACAATGAGCAGTTCTTC. The full variable domain, its missing parts supplied by reference TRBV19 and TRBJ2-1, is DGGITQSPKYLFRKEGQNVTLSCEQNLNHDAMYWYRQDPGQGLRLIYYSQIVNDFQKGDIAEGYSVSREKKESFPLTVTSAQKNPTAFYLCASSIGPGDYNEQFFGPGTRLTVL.

Many counts were recorded for this clonotype. The chain combines TRBV30 with TRBJ2-3; D may be TRBD1 (6 bases). Per germline, CDR1 GTSNPN and CDR2 SVGIG (reference sequence). The ends were cut back, 4 bases at V and 3 bases at J, with 17 bases in the middle. The CDR3 contains 15 residues. The CDR3 protein is CAWIGGKSRTDTQYF. CDR3 bases: TGTGCCTGGATTGGGGGCAAGAGCAGAACAGATACGCAGTATTTT.

On this clonotype itself: The missing conserved phenylalanine or tryptophan at the end of this CDR3 makes a read error likely. The chain links TRBV20-1 to TRBJ2-3, with TRBD1 identical over 7 bases. Per the germline V gene, CDR1 is DFQATT and CDR2 is SNEGSKA (reference sequence). The junction had 2 bases not matched to a gene; V was cut back by 6 bases and J by 2 bases. CDR3 length: 12 amino acids. CDR3 bases: TGCAGTGCCGGGACAGCCACAGATACGCAGTATGTT. Its protein is CSAGTATDTQYV.

This clonotype was found many times. The CDR3 DNA reads as TGTGCCATCAGTGAGTCGACCCGGGGAATGAACACTGAAGCTTTCTTT. This sequence encodes CAISESTRGMNTEAFF. The chain has TRBV10-3 and TRBJ1-1; no clear D. The V end lost 0 bases, the J end lost 0 bases, and 11 bases lay between the germline ends. The germline V gene encodes CDR1 ENHRY and CDR2 SYGVKD. The CDR3 loop spans 16 amino acids.

In its sample, this clonotype was seen a few times. V gene TRBV28 combines with J gene TRBJ1-1; 7 nucleotides line up with TRBD1. The CDR3 covers 20 residues. The junction had 27 bases not matched to a gene; V was cut back by 10 bases and J by 1 base. Germline CDR1 and CDR2: MDHEN and SYDVKM. Written as DNA, the CDR3 is TGTGCCACCAACCGGGCCAGTGTTGGCCGCAGGGGGTGGTCGAACACTGAAGCTTTCTTT. Its translation is CATNRASVGRRGWSNTEAFF.

This clonotype was counted ten times or more. The chain links TRBV5-1 to TRBJ2-3; D remains unclear. V lost 7 bases to trimming and J lost 1 base, with 16 bases between them. CDR1 SGHRS and CDR2 YFSETQ come from the germline V gene. The CDR3 length is 15 residues. This chain's CDR3 is CASELGPVGTDTQYF. CDR3 nucleotides: TGCGCCAGCGAGCTCGGCCCCGTGGGCACAGATACGCAGTATTTT. The full variable domain, its missing parts supplied by reference TRBV5-1 and TRBJ2-3, is KAGVTQTPRYLIKTRGQQVTLSCSPISGHRSVSWYQQTPGQGLQFLFEYFSETQRNKGNFPGRFSGRQFSNSRSEMNVSTLELGDSALYLCASELGPVGTDTQYFGPGTRLTVL.

The sample holds many counts of this clonotype. J is TRBJ2-7 and V is TRBV2; 10 bases line up with TRBD1. CDR1 is SNHLY and CDR2 is FYNNEI in the germline V gene. This CDR3 region has 20 residues. Losses at the gene ends were 6 bases for V and 3 bases for J; bases not matched to a gene: 23. The CDR3 region has the DNA TGTGCCAGCAGATCCCGAGTGGTTAGCAGCAAGGGACAGGGGAGCTACGAGCAGTACTTC. Its protein is CASRSRVVSSKGQGSYEQYF.

In this sample, this clonotype turned up a few times. The chain joins TRBV5-1 to TRBJ2-2; possibly TRBD1 for D (6 bases). V lost 1 base to trimming and J lost 1 base, with 11 bases between them. The CDR3 extends over 16 amino acids. Germline-derived CDR1 and CDR2 are SGHRS and YFSETQ. The CDR3 DNA is TGCGCCAGCAGCTTGATGAGACAGGAGAACACCGGGGAGCTGTTTTTT. Translation: CASSLMRQENTGELFF.